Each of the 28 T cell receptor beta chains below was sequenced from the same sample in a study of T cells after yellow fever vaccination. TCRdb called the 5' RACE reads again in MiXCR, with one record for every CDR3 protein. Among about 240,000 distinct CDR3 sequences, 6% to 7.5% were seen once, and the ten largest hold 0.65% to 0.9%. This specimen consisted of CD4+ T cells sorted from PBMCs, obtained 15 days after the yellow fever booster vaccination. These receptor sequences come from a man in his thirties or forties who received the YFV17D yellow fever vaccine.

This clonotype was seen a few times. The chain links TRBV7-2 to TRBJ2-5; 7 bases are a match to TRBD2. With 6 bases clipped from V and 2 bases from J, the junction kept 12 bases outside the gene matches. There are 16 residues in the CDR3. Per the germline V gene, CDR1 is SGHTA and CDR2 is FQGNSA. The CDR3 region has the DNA TGTGCCAGCAGTTCTCCAGGACTAGTGATTCAAGAGACCCAGTACTTC. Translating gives CASSSPGLVIQETQYF.

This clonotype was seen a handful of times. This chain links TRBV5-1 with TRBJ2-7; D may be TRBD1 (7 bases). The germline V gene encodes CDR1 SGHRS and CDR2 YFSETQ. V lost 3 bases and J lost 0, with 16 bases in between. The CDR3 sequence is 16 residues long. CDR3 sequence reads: CASSSDGGQHSYEQYF. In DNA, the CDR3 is TGCGCCAGCAGCTCGGACGGGGGACAGCACTCCTACGAGCAGTACTTC.

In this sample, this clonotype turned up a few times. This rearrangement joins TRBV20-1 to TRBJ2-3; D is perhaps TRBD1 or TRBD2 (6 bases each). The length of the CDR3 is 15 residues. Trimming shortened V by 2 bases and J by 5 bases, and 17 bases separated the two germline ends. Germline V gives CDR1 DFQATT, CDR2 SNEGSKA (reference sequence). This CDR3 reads CSARNAGQAGDTQYF. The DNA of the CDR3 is TGCAGTGCTAGAAACGCGGGACAAGCAGGAGATACGCAGTATTTT.

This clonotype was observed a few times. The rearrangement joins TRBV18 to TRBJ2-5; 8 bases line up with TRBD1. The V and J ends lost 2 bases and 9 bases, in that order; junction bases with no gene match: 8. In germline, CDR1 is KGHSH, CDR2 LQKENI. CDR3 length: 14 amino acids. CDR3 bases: TGTGCCAGCTCACCAGGACAGGGCACCTTGCCCCAGTACTTC. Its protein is CASSPGQGTLPQYF.

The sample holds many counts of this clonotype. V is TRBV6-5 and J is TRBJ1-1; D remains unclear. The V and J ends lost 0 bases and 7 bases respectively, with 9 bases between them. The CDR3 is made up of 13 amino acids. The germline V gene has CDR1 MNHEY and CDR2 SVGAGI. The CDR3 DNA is TGTGCCAGCAGTTACTCGAGTGGGGTTGAAGCTTTCTTT. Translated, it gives CASSYSSGVEAFF.

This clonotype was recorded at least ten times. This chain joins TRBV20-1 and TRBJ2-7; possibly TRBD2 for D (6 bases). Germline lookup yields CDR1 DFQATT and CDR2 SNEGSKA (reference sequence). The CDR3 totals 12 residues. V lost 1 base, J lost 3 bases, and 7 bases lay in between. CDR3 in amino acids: CSARGLDYEQYF. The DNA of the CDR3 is TGCAGTGCTAGAGGACTAGACTACGAGCAGTACTTC.

CDR3 amino acids: CASSQGQYGYTF. The DNA of the CDR3 is TGTGCCAGCAGCCAAGGGCAGTATGGCTACACCTTC. This chain links TRBV3-1 with TRBJ1-2; no definite D call. The CDR3 runs to 12 residues. With 1 base removed from V and 5 bases from J, the gap between germline ends came to 5 bases. CDR1 LGHDT and CDR2 YNNKEL come from the germline V gene (reference sequence).

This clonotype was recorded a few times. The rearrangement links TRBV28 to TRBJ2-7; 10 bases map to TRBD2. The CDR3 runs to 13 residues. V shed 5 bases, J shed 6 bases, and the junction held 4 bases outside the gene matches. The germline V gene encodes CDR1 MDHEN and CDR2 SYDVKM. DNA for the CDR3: TGTGCCAGCAGTCCGATAGCGGGAGGCGAGCAGTACTTC. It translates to CASSPIAGGEQYF.

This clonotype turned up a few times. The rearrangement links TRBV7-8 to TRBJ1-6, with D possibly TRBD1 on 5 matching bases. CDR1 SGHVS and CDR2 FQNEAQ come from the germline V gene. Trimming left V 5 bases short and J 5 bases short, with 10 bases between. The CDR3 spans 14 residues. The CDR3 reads CASSIDRNNSPLHF. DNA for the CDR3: TGTGCCAGCAGCATCGACAGAAATAATTCACCCCTCCACTTT.

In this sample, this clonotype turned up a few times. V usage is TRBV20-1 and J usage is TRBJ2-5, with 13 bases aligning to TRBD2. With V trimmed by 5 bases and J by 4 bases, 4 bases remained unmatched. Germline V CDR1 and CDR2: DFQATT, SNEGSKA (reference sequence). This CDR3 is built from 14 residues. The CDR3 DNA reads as TGCAGTGCTTTGTGGACTAGCGGGAGAGAGACCCAGTACTTC. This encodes CSALWTSGRETQYF.

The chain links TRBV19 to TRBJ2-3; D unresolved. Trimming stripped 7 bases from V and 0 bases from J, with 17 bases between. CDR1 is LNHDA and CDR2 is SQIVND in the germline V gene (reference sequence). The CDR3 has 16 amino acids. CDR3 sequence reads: CASTPIGRISTDTQYF. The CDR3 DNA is TGTGCCAGTACGCCCATCGGACGGATTAGCACAGATACGCAGTATTTT. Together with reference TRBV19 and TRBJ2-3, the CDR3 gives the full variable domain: DGGITQSPKYLFRKEGQNVTLSCEQNLNHDAMYWYRQDPGQGLRLIYYSQIVNDFQKGDIAEGYSVSREKKESFPLTVTSAQKNPTAFYLCASTPIGRISTDTQYFGPGTRLTVL.

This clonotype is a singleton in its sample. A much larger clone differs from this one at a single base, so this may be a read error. CDR3 loop: CASSPPGGVSTGELFF. For the CDR3, the DNA is TGTGCCAGCTCACCACCTGGTGGGGTGAGCACCGGGGAGCTGTTTTTT. The chain couples TRBV18 to TRBJ2-2; D is undetermined. The germline V gene has CDR1 KGHSH and CDR2 LQKENI. Trimming took off 0 bases at V and 4 bases at J, with 12 bases between the two ends. CDR3 length equals 16 residues.

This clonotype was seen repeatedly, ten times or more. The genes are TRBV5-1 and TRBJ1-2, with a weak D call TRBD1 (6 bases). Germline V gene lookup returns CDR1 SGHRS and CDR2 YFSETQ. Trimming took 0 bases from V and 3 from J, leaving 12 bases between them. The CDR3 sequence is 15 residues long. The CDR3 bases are TGCGCCAGCAGCTTGGACGGACAGAGATACTATGGCTACACCTTC. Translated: CASSLDGQRYYGYTF.

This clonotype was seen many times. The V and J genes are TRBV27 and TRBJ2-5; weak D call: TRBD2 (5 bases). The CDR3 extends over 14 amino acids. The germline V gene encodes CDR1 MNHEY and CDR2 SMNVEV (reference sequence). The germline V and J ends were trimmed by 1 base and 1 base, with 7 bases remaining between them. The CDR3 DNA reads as TGTGCCAGCAGTTTATTTGCGGGCCAAGAGACCCAGTACTTC. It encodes CASSLFAGQETQYF.

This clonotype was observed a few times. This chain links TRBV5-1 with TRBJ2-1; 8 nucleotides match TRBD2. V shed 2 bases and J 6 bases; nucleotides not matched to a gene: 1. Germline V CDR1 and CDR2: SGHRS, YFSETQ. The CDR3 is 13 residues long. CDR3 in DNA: TGCGCCAGCAGCTTTAGCGGGACCAATGAGCAGTTCTTC. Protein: CASSFSGTNEQFF.

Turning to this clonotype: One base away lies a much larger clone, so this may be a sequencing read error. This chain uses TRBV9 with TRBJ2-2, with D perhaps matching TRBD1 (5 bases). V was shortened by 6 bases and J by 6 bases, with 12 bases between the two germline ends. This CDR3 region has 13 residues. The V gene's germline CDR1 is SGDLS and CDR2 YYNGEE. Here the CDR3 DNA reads TGTGCCAGCATCGAACAGGAACCCGGGGAGCTGTTTTTT. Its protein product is CASIEQEPGELFF.

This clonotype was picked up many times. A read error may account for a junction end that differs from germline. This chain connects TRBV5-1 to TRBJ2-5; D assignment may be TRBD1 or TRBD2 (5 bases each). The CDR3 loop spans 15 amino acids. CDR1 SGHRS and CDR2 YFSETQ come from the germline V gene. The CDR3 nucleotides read TGTGCCAGCAGCTTGGCCGGTGGGGGCCAAGAGACCCAGTACTTC. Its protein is CASSLAGGGQETQYF.

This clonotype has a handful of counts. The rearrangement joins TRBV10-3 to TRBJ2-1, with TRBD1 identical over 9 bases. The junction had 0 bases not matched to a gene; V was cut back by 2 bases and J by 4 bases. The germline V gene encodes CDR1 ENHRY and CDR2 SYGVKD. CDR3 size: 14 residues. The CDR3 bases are TGTGCCATCAGTGAGGGGACAGGGTACAATGAGCAGTTCTTC. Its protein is CAISEGTGYNEQFF.

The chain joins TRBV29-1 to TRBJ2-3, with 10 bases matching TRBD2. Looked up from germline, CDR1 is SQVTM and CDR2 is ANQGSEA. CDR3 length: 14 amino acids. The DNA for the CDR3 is TGCAGTGATAGCGGGAGGTCTAGCACAGATACGCAGTATTTT. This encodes CSDSGRSSTDTQYF.

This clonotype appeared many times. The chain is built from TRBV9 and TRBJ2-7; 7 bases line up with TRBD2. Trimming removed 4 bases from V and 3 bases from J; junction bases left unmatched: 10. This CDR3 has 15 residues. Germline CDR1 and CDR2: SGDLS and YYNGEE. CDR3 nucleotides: TGTGCCAGCAGCCAGTCCACGGGGGGATTCTACGAGCAGTACTTC. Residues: CASSQSTGGFYEQYF.

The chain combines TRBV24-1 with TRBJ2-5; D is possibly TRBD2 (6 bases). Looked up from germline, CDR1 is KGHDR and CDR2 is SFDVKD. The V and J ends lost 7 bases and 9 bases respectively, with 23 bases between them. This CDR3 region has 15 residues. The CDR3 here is CATSDSQGLREAQYF. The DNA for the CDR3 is TGTGCCACCAGCGACTCGCAGGGTCTCAGGGAGGCCCAGTACTTC.

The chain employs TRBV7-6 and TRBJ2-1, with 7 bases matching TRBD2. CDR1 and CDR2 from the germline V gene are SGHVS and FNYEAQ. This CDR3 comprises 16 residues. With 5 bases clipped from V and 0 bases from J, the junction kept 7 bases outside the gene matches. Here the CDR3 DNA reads TGTGCCAGCAGCAAGAACGGCGGGAGCTCCTACAATGAGCAGTTCTTC. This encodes CASSKNGGSSYNEQFF.

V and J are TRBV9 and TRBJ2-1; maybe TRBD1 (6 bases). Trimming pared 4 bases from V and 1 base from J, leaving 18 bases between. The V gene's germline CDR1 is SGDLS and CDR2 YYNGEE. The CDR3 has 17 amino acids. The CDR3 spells CASSRGIAGVSYNEQFF. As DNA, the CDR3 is TGTGCCAGCAGCAGGGGGATAGCTGGAGTGTCCTACAATGAGCAGTTCTTC.

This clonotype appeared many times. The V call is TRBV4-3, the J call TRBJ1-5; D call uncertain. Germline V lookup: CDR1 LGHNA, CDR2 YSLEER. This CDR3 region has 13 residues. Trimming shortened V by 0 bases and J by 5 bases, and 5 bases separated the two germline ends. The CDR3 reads CASSQERDQPQHF. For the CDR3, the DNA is TGCGCCAGCAGCCAAGAACGGGATCAGCCCCAGCATTTT.

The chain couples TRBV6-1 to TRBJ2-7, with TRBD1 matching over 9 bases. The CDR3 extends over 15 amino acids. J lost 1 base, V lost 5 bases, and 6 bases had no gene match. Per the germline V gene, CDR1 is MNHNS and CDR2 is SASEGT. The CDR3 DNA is TGTGCCAGCAGTAGTACAGGGGGCGCATCCTACGAGCAGTACTTC. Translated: CASSSTGGASYEQYF.

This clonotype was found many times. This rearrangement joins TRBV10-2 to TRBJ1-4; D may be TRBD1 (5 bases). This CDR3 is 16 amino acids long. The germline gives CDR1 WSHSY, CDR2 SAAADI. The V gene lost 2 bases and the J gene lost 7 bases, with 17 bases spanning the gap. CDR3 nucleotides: TGCGCCAGCAGTGAGCCGTCCTCGGGACGTGGTGAAAAACTGTTTTTT. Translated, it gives CASSEPSSGRGEKLFF.

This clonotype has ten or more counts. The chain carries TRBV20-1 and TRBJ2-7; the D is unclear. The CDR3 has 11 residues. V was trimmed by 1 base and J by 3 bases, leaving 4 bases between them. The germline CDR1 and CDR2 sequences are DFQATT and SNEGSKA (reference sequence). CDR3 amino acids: CSARGLYEQYF. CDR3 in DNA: TGCAGTGCTAGAGGTCTCTACGAGCAGTACTTC.

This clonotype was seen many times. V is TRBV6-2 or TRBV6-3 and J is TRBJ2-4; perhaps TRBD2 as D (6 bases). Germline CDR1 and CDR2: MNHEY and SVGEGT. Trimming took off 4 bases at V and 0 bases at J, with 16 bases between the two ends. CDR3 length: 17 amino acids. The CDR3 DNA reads TGTGCCAGCAGTTCGAGGTTTCGGGACTTAGCCAAAAACATTCAGTACTTC. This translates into CASSSRFRDLAKNIQYF.